This T cell receptor (beta chain) is drawn from a study of neurological immune-mediated disorders. With 3 bases removed from V and 4 bases from J, the gap between germline ends came to 17 bases. Germline-derived CDR1 and CDR2 are SGHRS and YFSETQ. The CDR3 is 16 amino acids. TCRdb called the 5' RACE reads again in MiXCR, with one record for every CDR3 protein. The data show 70,000 to 75,000 distinct CDR3 sequences, roughly 15% seen once. This clonotype was recorded at least ten times. Time point described: longitudinal time-point 1 (baseline). The receptor was derived from a female donor with HTLV-1-associated myelopathy (HAM/TSP). The specimen sequenced was PBMCs. The chain employs TRBV5-1 and TRBJ1-5; no definite D call. Written as DNA, the CDR3 is TGCGCCAGCAGCTACTATCGTTGGGATCTGAATCAGCCCCAGCATTTT. Amino acid sequence: CASSYYRWDLNQPQHF.